This note documents a single TCR beta chain sequence. The antigen it binds to is not known. The DNA ends 3 residues before the CDR3 does, and the rest of the CDR3 is filled in from the germline J gene. These data belong to a study of Tregs in tolerant kidney transplant recipients (dated by TCRdb to between 2019 and 2020). Regarding the complete study: Before combined kidney and bone marrow transplantation, this study identified donor-specific regulatory T cells using TCRbeta sequencing and then followed those same cells after transplant. Paper-wide results and their limitations: PCR primers changed over time for some patients, so nucleotide-level comparison across those patients' samples was not possible. Biological reproducibility was not directly assessed, although technical replication error appeared to be minimal. Expanding Tregs with activated donor B cells appeared to identify the most biologically relevant and donor-specific TCRbeta repertoire. The study was constrained by small patient numbers, and validation of the findings is required in larger populations and under other immunosuppression protocols. In tolerant patients, donor-specific Tregs expanded more than Tregs overall, which suggests antigen-driven rather than nonspecific expansion.

The sample's time point label, in plain terms: 6 months after combined kidney and bone marrow transplant. Related donors were used in the transplants with nonmyeloablative bone marrow transplantation, and mixed chimerism was transient in the human trials. Thawed PBMCs were FACS-sorted into unstimulated Tregs (CD4+CD25+CD127-), CD4+ non-Tregs (CD4+CD25-), CD4 cells and CD8 cells. The patients were a handful of recipients of combined kidney and bone marrow transplants from the ITN036ST trial, and samples were available only for these trial subjects. Healthy control blood was separated into PBMCs by Ficoll density gradient and cryopreserved, and patient PBMCs were collected both before and after transplant. For TCRbeta CDR3 sequencing, genomic DNA from the sorted cells was extracted using the QIAGEN DNeasy Blood and Tissue Kit. High-throughput TCRbeta CDR3 sequencing, which included PCR amplification with bias correction and internal controls, was done commercially through immunoSEQ. The authors' pipeline ran thus. Unique productive TCRbeta sequences were defined by CDR3 nucleotide sequence where primers matched, otherwise by CDR3 amino acid sequence with Vbeta and Jbeta genes. To correct sorting error, sequences shared between sorted populations at a frequency ratio of 2:1 or less were removed; the rest were assigned to the higher population. A sequence counted as donor-reactive if, in CFSE-low cells, the sequence had a frequency of at least 0.01% and was expanded at least 5-fold compared with unstimulated cells. Jensen-Shannon divergence, calculated on the top 100 TCRbeta sequences ranked by frequency, was used to quantify repertoire divergence. For samples with multiple sequencing runs, sorting error was corrected separately for each run before the runs were pooled. TCRdb took over this immuneACCESS table, retaining in-frame rearrangements with V and J assigned. Such tables are incomplete; in checked studies, under half of the missing clones stem from an unresolved V gene, and the remainder is unexplained. The V and J calls and clone size are taken from that table; D and trimming were inferred from the DNA. This sample's records show about 23,000 clones. More than 3.5% of the sample comes from the top ten.

CDR1 and CDR2 are read off the germline V gene as SGHDT and YYEEEE. The CDR3, cysteine through phenylalanine, is 14 amino acids long. Only the CDR3 bases that were read are kept: 33 of them, in frame from base 1. Sample: CD4+ T cells from blood (PBMCs), taken 6 months after the transplant. The chain uses TRBV5-6 and TRBJ1-1; TRBD1 agrees with 8 junctional bases. This sequence was found in a human patient who received a combined kidney and bone marrow transplant. Where a transplant has occurred, the graft donor may have supplied some of the T cells. The CDR3 corresponds to CASSSGQVFREAFF. The sequenced part of the CDR3 DNA is TGTGCCAGCAGCTCGGGACAGGTCTTTAGGGAA.